The source of this TCR beta chain is a study of blood T cells in healthy people across ages. Whole-study context: Researchers report that template switching captured about one barcoded beta molecule per two T cells. Overall study results and limits: It was the long-lived donors that had more naive CD4+ cells and higher diversity than aged donors. Those diversity estimates obtained from one million T cells were thought to be underestimates.

As to this clonotype: Its antigen is currently unknown.

Primed by a sample-barcoded 5' primer and a J-beta primer mix, a second PCR proceeded for 7 to 11 cycles. Using its own MiXCR run on the 5' RACE reads, TCRdb lists one record per CDR3 protein. The sample shows some 1.4 million distinct CDR3 sequences, 40% to 50% of them seen only once. The CDR3 is made up of 13 amino acids. CDR1 is KGHSH, CDR2 LQKENI, per germline. This sequence was found in a woman between 18 and 30 years old in good health. Source material: blood. V is TRBV18 and J is TRBJ2-4, with 10 nucleotides matching TRBD1. The end of the DNA fits TRBJ2-7 better, so the J call may be wrong. CDR3 DNA: TGTGCCAGCTCACCCCGGGACAGGGGCGAGCAGTACTTC. This sequence encodes CASSPRDRGEQYF.